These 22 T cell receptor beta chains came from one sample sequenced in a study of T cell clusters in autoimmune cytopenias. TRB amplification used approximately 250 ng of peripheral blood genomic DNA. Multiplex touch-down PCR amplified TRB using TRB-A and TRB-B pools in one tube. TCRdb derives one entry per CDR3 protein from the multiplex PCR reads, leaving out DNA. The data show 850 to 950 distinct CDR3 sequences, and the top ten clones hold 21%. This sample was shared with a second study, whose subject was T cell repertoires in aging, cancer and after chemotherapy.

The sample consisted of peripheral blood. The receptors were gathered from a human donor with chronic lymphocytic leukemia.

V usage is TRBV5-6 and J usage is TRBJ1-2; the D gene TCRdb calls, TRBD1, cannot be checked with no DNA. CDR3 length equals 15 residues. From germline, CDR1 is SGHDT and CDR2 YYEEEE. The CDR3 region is CASSLSGQPFYGYTF.

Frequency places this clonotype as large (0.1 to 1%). CDR3 sequence reads: CASSRTGTGGAGYGYTF. The chain joins TRBV5-6 to TRBJ1-2; TCRdb outputs TRBD1, but without DNA this stays unchecked. CDR3 length: 17 residues. CDR1 SGHDT and CDR2 YYEEEE come from the germline V gene.

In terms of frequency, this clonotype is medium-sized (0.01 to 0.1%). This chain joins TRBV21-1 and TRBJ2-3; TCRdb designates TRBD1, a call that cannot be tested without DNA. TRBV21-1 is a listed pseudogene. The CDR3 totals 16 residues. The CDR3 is CASSNMGPSRADTQYF.

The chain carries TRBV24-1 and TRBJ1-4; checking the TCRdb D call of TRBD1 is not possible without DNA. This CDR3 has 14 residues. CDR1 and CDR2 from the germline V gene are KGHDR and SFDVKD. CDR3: CATSASGYNEKLFF.

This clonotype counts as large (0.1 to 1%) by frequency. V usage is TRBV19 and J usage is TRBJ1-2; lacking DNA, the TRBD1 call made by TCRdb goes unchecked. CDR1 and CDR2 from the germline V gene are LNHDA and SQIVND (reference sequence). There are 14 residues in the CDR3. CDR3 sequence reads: CASSTTGATGGYTF. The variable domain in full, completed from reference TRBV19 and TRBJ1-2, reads DGGITQSPKYLFRKEGQNVTLSCEQNLNHDAMYWYRQDPGQGLRLIYYSQIVNDFQKGDIAEGYSVSREKKESFPLTVTSAQKNPTAFYLCASSTTGATGGYTFGSGTRLTVV.

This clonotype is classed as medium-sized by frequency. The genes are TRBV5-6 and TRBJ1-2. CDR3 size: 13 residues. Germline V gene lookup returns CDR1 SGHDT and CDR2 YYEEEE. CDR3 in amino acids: CASSLNFLVGYTF.

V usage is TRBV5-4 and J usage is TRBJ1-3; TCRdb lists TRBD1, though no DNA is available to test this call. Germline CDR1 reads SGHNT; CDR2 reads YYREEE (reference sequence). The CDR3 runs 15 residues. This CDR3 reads CASSSTGARGNTIYF.

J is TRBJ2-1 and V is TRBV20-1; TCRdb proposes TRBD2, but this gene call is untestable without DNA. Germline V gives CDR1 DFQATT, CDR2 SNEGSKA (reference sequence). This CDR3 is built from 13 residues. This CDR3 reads CSARGGSYNEQFF.

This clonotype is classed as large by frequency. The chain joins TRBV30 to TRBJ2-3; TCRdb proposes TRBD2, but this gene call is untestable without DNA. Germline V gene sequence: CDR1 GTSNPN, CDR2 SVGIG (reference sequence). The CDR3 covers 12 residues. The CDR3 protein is CAWTGAGDTQYF. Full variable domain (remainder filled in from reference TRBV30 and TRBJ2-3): SQTIHQWPATLVQPVGSPLSLECTVEGTSNPNLYWYRQAAGRGLQLLFYSVGIGQISSEVPQNLSASRPQDRQFILSSKKLLLSDSGFYLCAWTGAGDTQYFGPGTRLTVL.

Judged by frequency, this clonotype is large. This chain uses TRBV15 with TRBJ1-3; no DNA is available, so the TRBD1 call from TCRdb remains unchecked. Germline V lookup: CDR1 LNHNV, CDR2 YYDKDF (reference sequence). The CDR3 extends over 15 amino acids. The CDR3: CATSRGWGSGNTIYF.

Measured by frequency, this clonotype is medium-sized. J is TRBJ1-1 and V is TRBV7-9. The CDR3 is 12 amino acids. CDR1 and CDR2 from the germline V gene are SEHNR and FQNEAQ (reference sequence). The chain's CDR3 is CASSLDPSEAFF.

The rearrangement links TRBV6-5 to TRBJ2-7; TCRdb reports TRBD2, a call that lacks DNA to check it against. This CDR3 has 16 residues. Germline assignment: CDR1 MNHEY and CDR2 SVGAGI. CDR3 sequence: CASSAGSPPPSYEQYF.

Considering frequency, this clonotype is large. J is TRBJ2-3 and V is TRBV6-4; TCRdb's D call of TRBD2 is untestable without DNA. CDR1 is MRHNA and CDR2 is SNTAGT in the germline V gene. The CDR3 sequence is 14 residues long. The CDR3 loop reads CASSGTSGTDTQYF.

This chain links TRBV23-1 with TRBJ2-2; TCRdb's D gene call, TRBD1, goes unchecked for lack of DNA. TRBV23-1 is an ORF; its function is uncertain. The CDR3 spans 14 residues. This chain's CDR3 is CASSGGSNTGELFF.

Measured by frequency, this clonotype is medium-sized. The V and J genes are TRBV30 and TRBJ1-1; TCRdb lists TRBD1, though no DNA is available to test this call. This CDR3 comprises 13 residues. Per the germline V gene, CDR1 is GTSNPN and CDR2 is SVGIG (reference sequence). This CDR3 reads CACRRSPGTEAFF.

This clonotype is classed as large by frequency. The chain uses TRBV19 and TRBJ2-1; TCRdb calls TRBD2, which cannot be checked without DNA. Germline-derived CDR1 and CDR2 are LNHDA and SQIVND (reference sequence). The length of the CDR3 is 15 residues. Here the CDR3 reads CASSNPSRQRREQFF.

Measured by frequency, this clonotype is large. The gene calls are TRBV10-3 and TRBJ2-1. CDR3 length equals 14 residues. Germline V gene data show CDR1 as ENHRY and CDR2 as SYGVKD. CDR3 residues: CAISEDSSYNEQFF.

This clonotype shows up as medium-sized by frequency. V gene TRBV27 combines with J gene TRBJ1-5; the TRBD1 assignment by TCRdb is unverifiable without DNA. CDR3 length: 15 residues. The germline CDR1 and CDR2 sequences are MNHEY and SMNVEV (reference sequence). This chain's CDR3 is CASSPRTGRNQPQHF.

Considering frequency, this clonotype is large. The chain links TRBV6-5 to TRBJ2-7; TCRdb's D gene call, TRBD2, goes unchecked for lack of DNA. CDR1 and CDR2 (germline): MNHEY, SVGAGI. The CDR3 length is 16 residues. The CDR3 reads CASSLNLQPTPYEQYF.

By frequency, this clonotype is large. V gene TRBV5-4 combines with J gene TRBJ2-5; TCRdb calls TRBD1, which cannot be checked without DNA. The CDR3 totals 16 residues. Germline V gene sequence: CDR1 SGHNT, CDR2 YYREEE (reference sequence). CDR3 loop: CASSITGTGVEETQYF.

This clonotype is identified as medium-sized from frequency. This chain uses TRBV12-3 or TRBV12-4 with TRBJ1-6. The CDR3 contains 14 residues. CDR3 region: CASSLKGFDSPLHF.

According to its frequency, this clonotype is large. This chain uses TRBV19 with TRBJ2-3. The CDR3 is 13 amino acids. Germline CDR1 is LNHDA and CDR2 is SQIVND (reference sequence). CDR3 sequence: CASSLGAPDTQYF.